The text below deals with one T cell receptor beta chain. The authors prepared the TCRbeta library with unique molecular identifiers. One entry per CDR3 protein results from TCRdb running MiXCR on the PCR reads. There are about 250,000 distinct CDR3 sequences in the sample; roughly a quarter occur only once, and around 4.8% lies in the top ten. These data are taken from a study of T-cell reconstitution after alpha-beta-depleted transplantation in children. Between the trimmed V and J ends, which lost 7 bases and 6 bases, there was a span of 16 bases. The CDR3 length is 14 residues. Germline V gene lookup returns CDR1 DFQATT and CDR2 SNEGSKA (reference sequence).

The V gene is TRBV20-1, the J gene TRBJ1-6; D might be TRBD1 (6 bases). The sample consisted of PBMCs, mostly from graft donor cells, taken 360 days after TCRalphabeta/CD19-depleted stem cell transplant. The clonotype was recovered from a female patient between 2 and 10 years old who had a stem cell transplant for congenital amegakaryocytic thrombocytopenia, so the T cells may come from the graft donor. Written as DNA, the CDR3 is TGCAGTGTGAAAGGGGGTCTCTCTAATTCACCCCTCCACTTT. Amino acids: CSVKGGLSNSPLHF.